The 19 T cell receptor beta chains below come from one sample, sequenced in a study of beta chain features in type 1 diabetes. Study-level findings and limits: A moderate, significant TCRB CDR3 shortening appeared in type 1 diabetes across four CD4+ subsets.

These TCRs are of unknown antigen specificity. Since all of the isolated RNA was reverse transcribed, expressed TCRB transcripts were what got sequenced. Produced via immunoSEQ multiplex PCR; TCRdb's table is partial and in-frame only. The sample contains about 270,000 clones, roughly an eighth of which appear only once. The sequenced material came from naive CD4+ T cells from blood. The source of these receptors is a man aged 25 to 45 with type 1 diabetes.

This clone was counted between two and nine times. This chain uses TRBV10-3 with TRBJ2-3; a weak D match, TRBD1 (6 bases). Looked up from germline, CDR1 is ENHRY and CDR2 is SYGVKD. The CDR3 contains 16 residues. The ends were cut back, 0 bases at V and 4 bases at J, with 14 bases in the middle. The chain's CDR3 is CAISESGRGYSDTQYF. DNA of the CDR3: TGTGCCATCAGTGAGTCGGGCAGGGGTTATTCAGATACGCAGTATTTT.

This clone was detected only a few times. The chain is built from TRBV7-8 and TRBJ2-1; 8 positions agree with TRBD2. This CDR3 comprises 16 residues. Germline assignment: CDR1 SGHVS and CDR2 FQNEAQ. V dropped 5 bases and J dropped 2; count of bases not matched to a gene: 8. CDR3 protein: CASSPRTSWTYNEQFF. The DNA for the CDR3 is TGTGCCAGCAGCCCCAGGACTAGCTGGACCTACAATGAGCAGTTCTTC.

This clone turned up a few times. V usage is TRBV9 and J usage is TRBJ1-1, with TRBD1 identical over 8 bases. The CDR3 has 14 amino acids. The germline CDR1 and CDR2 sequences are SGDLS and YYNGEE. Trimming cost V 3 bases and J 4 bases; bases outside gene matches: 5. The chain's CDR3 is CASSGDRGVTEAFF. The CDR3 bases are TGTGCCAGCAGCGGAGACAGGGGAGTCACTGAAGCTTTCTTT.

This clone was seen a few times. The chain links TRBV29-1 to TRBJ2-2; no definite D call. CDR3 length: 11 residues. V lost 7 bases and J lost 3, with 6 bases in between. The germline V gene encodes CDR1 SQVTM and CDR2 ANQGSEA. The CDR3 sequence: CSARYTGELFF. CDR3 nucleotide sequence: TGCAGCGCTCGTTACACCGGGGAGCTGTTTTTT.

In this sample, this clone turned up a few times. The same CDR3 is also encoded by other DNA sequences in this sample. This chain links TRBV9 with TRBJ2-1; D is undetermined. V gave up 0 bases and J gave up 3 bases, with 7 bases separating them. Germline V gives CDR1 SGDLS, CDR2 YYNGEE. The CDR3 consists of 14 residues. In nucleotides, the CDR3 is TGTGCCAGCAGCGTAGGTGGCAGCTACAATGAGCAGTTCTTC. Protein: CASSVGGSYNEQFF.

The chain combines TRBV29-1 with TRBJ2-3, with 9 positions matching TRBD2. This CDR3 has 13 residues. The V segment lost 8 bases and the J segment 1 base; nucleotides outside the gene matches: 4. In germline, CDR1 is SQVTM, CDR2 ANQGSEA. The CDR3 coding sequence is TGCAGCACCTTAGCGGGAGGCACAGATACGCAGTATTTT. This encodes CSTLAGGTDTQYF.

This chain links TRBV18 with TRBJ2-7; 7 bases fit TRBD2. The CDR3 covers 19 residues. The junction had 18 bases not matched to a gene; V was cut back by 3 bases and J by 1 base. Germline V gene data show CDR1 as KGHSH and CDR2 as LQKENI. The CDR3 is CASSPRKGLGLAASYEQYF. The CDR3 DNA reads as TGTGCCAGCTCACCGAGGAAGGGCCTCGGCCTAGCGGCTTCCTACGAGCAGTACTTC.

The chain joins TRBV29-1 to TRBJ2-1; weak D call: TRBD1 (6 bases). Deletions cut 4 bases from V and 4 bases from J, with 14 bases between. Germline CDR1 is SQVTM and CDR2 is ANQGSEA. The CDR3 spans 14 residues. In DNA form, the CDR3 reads TGCAGCGTTGCCGCTTCCAGGGGTTACAATGAGCAGTTCTTC. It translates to CSVAASRGYNEQFF.

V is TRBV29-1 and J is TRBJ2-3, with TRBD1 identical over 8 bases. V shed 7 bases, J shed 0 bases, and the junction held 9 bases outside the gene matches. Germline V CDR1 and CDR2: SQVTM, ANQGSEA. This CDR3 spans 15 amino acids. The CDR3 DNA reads TGCAGCGCTCGGAGGACAGGGTCCAGCACAGATACGCAGTATTTT. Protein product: CSARRTGSSTDTQYF.

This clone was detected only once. CDR3: CASSSGVNSGNTIYF. CDR3 nucleotide sequence: TGTGCCAGCAGCTCAGGGGTAAACTCTGGAAACACCATATATTTT. V and J are TRBV5-4 and TRBJ1-3; D perhaps matches TRBD1 (6 bases). This CDR3 has 15 amino acids. V was pared by 3 bases and J by 0 bases, with 10 bases between. From germline, CDR1 is SGHNT and CDR2 YYREEE (reference sequence).

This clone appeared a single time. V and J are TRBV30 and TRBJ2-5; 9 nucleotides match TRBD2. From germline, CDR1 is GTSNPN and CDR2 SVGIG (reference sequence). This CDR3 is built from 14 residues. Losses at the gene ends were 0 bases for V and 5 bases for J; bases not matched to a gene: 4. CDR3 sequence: CAWSVLAGRETQYF. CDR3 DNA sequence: TGTGCCTGGAGTGTCCTAGCGGGGAGGGAGACCCAGTACTTC.

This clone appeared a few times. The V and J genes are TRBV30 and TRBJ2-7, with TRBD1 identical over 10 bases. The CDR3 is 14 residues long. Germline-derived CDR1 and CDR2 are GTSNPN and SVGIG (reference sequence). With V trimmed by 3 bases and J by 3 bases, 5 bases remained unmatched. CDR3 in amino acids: CAWRPTGGVYEQYF. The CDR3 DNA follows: TGTGCCTGGAGACCGACAGGGGGCGTCTACGAGCAGTACTTC.

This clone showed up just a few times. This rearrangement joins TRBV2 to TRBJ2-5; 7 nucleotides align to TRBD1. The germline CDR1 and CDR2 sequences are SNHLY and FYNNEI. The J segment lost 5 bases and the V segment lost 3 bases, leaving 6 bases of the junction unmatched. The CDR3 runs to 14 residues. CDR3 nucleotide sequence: TGTGCCAGCAGTGACTCGACAGGGTCGGAGACCCAGTACTTC. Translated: CASSDSTGSETQYF. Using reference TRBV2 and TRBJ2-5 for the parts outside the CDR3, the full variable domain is EPEVTQTPSHQVTQMGQEVILRCVPISNHLYFYWYRQILGQKVEFLVSFYNNEISEKSEIFDDQFSVERPDGSNFTLKIRSTKLEDSAMYFCASSDSTGSETQYFGPGTRLLVL.

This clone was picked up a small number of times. For the CDR3, the DNA is TGTGCCAGTACCAAACGGGACACCCAAAACACCATATATTTT. Amino acids: CASTKRDTQNTIYF. V is TRBV19 and J is TRBJ1-3; D is possibly TRBD1 (6 bases). The germline gives CDR1 LNHDA, CDR2 SQIVND (reference sequence). The germline V and J ends were trimmed by 7 bases and 6 bases, with 16 bases remaining between them. The CDR3 is 14 amino acids.

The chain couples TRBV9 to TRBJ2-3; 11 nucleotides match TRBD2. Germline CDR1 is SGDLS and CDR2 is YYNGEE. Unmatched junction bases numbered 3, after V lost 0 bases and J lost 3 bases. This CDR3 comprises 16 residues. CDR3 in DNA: TGTGCCAGCAGCGTAGCCGGGACTAGCGGAACAGATACGCAGTATTTT. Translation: CASSVAGTSGTDTQYF.

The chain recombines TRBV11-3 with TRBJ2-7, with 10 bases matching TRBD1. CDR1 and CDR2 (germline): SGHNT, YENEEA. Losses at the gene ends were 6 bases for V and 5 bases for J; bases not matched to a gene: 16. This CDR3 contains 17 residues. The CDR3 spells CASSSRTGGAQLHEQYF. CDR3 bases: TGTGCCAGCAGTTCCAGGACAGGGGGAGCCCAGCTGCACGAGCAGTACTTC.

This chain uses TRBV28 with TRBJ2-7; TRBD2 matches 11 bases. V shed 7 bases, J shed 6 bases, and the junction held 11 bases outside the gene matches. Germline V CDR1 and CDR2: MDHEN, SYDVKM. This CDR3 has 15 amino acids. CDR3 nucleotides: TGTGCCAGCATCAGCGCACTAGCGGGAGTCAGCGAGCAGTACTTC. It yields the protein CASISALAGVSEQYF.

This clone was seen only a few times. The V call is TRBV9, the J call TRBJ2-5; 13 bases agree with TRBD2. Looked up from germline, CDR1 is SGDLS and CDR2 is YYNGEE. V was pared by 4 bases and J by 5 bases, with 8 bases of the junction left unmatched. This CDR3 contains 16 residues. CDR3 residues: CASSSPGLAGSETQYF. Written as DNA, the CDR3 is TGTGCCAGCAGCTCTCCGGGACTAGCGGGGAGCGAGACCCAGTACTTC.

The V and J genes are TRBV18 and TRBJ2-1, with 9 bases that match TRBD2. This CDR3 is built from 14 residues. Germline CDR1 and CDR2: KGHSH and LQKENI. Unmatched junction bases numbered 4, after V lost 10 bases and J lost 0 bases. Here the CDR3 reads CATELAGSYNEQFF. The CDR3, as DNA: TGTGCCACTGAACTAGCGGGCTCCTACAATGAGCAGTTCTTC.